This T cell receptor (beta chain) was sequenced during a study of T-cell reconstitution after alpha-beta-depleted transplantation in children. There are a few counts of this clonotype. What it binds is not known. Preparation of the TCRbeta library was carried out with unique molecular identifiers. TCRdb analysed the PCR reads with MiXCR anew, one entry per CDR3 protein. In the table there are 900,000 or so distinct CDR3 sequences, approximately 15% of which are singletons. The ends were cut back, 5 bases at V and 4 bases at J, with 24 bases in the middle. The CDR3 runs to 17 residues. From germline, CDR1 is SGHKS and CDR2 YYEKEE (reference sequence). Study-level results: Diversity and T-cell counts at one year after transplant derived mostly from new T cells. Surviving recipient T cells and thymic progenitors accounted for the high day-60 TCRbeta diversity observed in some patients. Two months or so post-transplant, alpha-beta T cells reportedly derived from several hundred expanded graft clones.

This rearrangement joins TRBV5-5 to TRBJ1-1, with a possible D match to TRBD1 (6 bases). The receptor was isolated from a male patient aged 10-17 years who had a stem cell transplant for acute lymphoblastic leukemia, so the T cells may come from the graft donor. The material sequenced was PBMCs, mostly from graft donor cells, taken 360 days after TCRalphabeta/CD19-depleted stem cell transplant. In nucleotides, the CDR3 is TGTGCCAGCAGACTCCGGGACACCCATCAAAGCGGCACTGAAGCTTTCTTT. Translation: CASRLRDTHQSGTEAFF.